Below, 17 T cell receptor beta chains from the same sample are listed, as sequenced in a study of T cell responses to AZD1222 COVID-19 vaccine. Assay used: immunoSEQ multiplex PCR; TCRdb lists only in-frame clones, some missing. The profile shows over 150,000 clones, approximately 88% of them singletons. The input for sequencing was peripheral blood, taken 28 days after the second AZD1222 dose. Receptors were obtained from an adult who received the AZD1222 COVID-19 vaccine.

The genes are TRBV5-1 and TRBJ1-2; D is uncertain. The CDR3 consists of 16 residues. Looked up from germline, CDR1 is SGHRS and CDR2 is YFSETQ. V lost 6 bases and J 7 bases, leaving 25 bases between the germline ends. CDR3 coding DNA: TGCGCCAGCATGAAAGGTGGGAGCCCGGACGTCGGTGGCTACACCTTC. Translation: CASMKGGSPDVGGYTF.

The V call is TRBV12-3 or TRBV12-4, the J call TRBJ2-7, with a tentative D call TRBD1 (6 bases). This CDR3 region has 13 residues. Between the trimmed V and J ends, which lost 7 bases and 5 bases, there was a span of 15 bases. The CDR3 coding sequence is TGTGCCAGCACCTTTAGGGGGAACGACGAGCAGTACTTC. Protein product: CASTFRGNDEQYF.

CDR3 bases: TGCGCCAGCAGCGTAACAGGGGCGAACACTGAAGCTTTCTTT. This translates into CASSVTGANTEAFF. The chain uses TRBV5-1 and TRBJ1-1; 7 nucleotides match TRBD1. The V segment lost 4 bases and the J segment 1 base; nucleotides outside the gene matches: 4. Germline CDR1 reads SGHRS; CDR2 reads YFSETQ. The CDR3 covers 14 residues.

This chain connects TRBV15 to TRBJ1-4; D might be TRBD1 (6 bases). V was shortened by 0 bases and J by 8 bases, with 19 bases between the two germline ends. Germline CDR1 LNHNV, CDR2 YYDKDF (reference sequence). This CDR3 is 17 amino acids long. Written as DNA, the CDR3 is TGTGCCACCAGCAGAGATCTGGAGGGCAGGGGTTACGAAAAACTGTTTTTT. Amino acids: CATSRDLEGRGYEKLFF.

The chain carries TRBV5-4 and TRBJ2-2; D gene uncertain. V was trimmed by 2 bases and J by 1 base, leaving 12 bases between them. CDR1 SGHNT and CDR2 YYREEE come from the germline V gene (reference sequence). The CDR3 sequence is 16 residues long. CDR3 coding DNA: TGTGCCAGCAGCTTAATTACGGGTAGGAACACCGGGGAGCTGTTTTTT. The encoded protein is CASSLITGRNTGELFF.

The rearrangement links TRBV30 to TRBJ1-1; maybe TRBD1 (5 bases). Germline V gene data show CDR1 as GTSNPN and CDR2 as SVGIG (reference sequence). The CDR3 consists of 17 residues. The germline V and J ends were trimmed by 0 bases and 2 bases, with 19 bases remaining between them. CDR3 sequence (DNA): TGTGCCTGGAGTGTATGGGGCAGCCTGAAGGTAAACACTGAAGCTTTCTTT. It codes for CAWSVWGSLKVNTEAFF.

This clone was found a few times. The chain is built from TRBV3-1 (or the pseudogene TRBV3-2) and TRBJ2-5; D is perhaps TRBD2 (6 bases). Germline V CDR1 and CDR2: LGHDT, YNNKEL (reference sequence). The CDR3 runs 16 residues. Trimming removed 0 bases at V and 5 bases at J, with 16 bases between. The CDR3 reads CASSQDPGTSFETQYF. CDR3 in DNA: TGTGCCAGCAGCCAAGATCCTGGGACTTCCTTCGAGACCCAGTACTTC.

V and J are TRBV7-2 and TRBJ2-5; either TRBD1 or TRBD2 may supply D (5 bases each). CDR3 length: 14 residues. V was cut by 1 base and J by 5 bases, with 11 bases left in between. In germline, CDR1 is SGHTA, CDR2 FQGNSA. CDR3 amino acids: CASSLGGLRETQYF. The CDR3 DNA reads TGTGCCAGCAGCTTAGGGGGGTTGCGGGAGACCCAGTACTTC.

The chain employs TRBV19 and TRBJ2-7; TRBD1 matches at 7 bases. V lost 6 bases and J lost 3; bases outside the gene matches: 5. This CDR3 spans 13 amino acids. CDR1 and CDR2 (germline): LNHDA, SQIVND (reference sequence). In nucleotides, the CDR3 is TGTGCCAGTAGCGGGACAGCGGACTACGAGCAGTACTTC. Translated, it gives CASSGTADYEQYF.

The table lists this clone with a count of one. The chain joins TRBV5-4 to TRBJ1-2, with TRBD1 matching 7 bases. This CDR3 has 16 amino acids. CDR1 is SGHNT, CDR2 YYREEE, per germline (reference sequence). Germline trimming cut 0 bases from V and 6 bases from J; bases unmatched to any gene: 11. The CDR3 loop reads CASSLATGQISNGYTF. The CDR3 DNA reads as TGTGCCAGCAGCTTGGCCACGGGACAGATCTCCAATGGCTACACCTTC.

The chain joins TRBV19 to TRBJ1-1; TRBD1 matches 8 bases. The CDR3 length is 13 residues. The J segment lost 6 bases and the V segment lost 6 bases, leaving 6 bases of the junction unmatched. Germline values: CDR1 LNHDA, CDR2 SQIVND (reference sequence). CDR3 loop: CASSLTGGAEAFF. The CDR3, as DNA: TGTGCCAGTAGCCTAACAGGGGGGGCTGAAGCTTTCTTT.

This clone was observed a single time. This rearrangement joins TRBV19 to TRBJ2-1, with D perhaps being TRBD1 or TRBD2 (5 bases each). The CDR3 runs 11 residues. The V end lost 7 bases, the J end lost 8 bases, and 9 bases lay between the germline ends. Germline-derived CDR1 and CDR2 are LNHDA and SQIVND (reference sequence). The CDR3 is CASMRGDEQFF. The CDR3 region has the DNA TGTGCCAGTATGAGAGGGGATGAGCAGTTCTTC.

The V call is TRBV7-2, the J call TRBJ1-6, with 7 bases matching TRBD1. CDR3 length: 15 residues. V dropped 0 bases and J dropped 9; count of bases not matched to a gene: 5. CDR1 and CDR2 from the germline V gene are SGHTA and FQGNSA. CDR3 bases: TGTGCCAGCAGCTTAGCGCAGGGGGGAGTTTCACCCCTCCACTTT. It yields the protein CASSLAQGGVSPLHF. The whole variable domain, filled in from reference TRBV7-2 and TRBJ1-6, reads GAGVSQSPSNKVTEKGKDVELRCDPISGHTALYWYRQSLGQGLEFLIYFQGNSAPDKSGLPSDRFSAERTGGSVSTLTIQRTQQEDSAVYLCASSLAQGGVSPLHFGNGTRLTVT.

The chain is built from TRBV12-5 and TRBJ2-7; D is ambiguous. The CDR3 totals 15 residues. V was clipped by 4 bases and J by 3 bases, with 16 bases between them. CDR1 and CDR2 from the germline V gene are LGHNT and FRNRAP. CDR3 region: CASGSVSGRSYEQYF. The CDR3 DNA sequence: TGTGCTAGTGGTTCCGTATCCGGGCGAAGCTACGAGCAGTACTTC.

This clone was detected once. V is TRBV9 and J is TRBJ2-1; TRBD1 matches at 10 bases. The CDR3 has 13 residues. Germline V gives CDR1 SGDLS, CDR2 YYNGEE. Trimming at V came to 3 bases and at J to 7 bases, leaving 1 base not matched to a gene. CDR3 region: CASSGTGGNEQFF. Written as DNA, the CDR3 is TGTGCCAGCAGCGGGACAGGGGGGAATGAGCAGTTCTTC.

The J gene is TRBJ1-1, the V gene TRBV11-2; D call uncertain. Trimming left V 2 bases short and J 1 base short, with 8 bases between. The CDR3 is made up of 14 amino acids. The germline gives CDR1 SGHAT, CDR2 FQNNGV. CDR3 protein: CASSLSLRNTEAFF. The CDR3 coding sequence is TGTGCCAGCAGCTTATCGCTTCGGAACACTGAAGCTTTCTTT.

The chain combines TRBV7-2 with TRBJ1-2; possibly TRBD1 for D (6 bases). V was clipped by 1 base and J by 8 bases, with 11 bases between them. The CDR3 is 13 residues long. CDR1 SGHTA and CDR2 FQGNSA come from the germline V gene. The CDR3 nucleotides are TGTGCCAGCAGCTTAGAGGGGGTCTTCGGCTACACCTTC. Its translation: CASSLEGVFGYTF.